This T cell receptor (beta chain) was documented in a study of blood T cell repertoires in COVID-19. With 5 bases removed from V and 0 bases from J, the gap between germline ends came to 6 bases. From germline, CDR1 is LGHDT and CDR2 YNNKEL (reference sequence). The CDR3 totals 13 residues. The data were produced by immunoSEQ multiplex PCR, yet TCRdb's version contains in-frame clones alone and is incomplete. The sample records roughly 150,000 clones, roughly nine tenths being singletons. The TCR comes from a woman between 40 and 50 years old with acute or convalescent COVID-19. Sample: peripheral blood. The genes are TRBV3-1 (or the pseudogene TRBV3-2) and TRBJ2-3; D call uncertain. CDR3 coding DNA: TGTGCCAGCAGCTGGGCTAGCACAGATACGCAGTATTTT. Amino acid sequence: CASSWASTDTQYF.